Included here is one T cell receptor beta chain sequence, with context. These data come from a study of blood T cell repertoires in COVID-19. Some clones are missing from TCRdb's copy, which holds only in-frame ones; the method was immunoSEQ multiplex PCR. The sample records a few hundred thousand clones, approximately 90% being singletons. Germline V lookup: CDR1 LGHNA, CDR2 YNFKEQ. The CDR3 consists of 16 residues. Trimming at V came to 1 base and at J to 6 bases, leaving 6 bases not matched to a gene. The sequence came from a man in his fifties or sixties who had recovered from COVID-19. The V gene is TRBV4-2, the J gene TRBJ2-2; 9 nucleotides match TRBD1. Sequenced material: peripheral blood. CDR3 sequence: CASSQGTGATAGELFF. For the CDR3, the DNA is TGTGCCAGCAGCCAAGGGACAGGGGCGACCGCCGGGGAGCTGTTTTTT.